This T cell receptor (beta chain) was captured in a study of blood T cells in healthy people across ages. Study-wide findings and caveats: More naive CD4+ cells and higher diversity were found in long-lived than in aged donors. TCR beta diversity was tightly associated with the proportion of naive T cells.

Extraction of total RNA produced a minimum of 5.5 micrograms from each sample. Trimming removed 5 bases from V and 0 bases from J, with 13 bases in between. CDR1 SGDLS and CDR2 YYNGEE come from the germline V gene. There are 15 residues in the CDR3. As to this clonotype: The antigen is not known.

Primed by a sample-barcoded 5' primer and a J-beta primer mix, a second PCR proceeded for about 6 to 12 cycles. Each CDR3 protein is one row after TCRdb ran MiXCR on the 5' RACE reads. Of approximately 810,000 distinct CDR3 sequences in the sample, about 28% were seen once. This chain connects TRBV9 to TRBJ2-3; possible D gene TRBD1, 6 bases. The source of this sequence is an elderly woman in good health. Source material: blood. CDR3 nucleotide sequence: TGTGCCAGCAGAGATGACAGGACTAGCACAGATACGCAGTATTTT. Residues: CASRDDRTSTDTQYF.